The source of this TCR beta chain is a study of CD8+CD57+ T cells in acquired aplastic anemia (dated by TCRdb to 2016 to 2019). Background for the entire study: On average, sorted CD4+ and CD8+ cells yielded about 3 ug of extracted DNA, with a range of about 0.19 to 30 ug. For healthy donor samples, the average read count was about 9.9 million for CD4+ cells and approximately 12 million for CD8+ cells. General study outcomes and caveats: CD8+ Simpson's diversity did not differ significantly between patients and healthy controls (P=0.060). Although around 30 CD8+ CDR3 sequences were shared by patients and controls, these sequences appeared highly expressed in patients and within the immunodominant clones of patients.

In the study, sorted CD4+ and CD8+ blood T cells from patients with severe aplastic anemia and from healthy subjects underwent deep sequencing of TCR repertoires. Ficoll-Paque density gradient centrifugation was used to isolate peripheral blood mononuclear cells. Before DNA extraction, CD4+ and CD8+ T cells were sorted with FACS or magnetic beads. Genomic DNA served as template for TCR beta VDJ combination and CDR3 sequence profiling. An Illumina HiSeq 2000 was the platform used for TCR repertoire sequencing. Per the source publication's procedure: Repertoires were assessed using TRBV/TRBJ rearrangement plots, CDR3 size and DJ length profiles, and Simpson's diversity index. Whichever DNA sequence was most abundant in the deep sequencing data was defined as the immunodominant clone. CDR3 amino acid sequences were screened for sharing across subjects and were compared with published repertoires and the VDJdb database. In TCRdb, the public reads were trimmed at Q25 with fastp and aligned with MiXCR, with productive beta chains retained. For every CDR3 protein sequence, its rows merge into one entry that carries the most common genes and DNA. These V and J calls are TCRdb output, not the study's own analysis. The sample table contains about 64,000 distinct CDR3 sequences; only one count was recorded for about 56% of them. Of the sample, roughly 2.5% falls within the top ten clones.

Trimming takes 4 bases from V and 0 bases from J, and the germline ends sit 16 bases apart. The CDR3, from cysteine to phenylalanine, totals 17 residues. Only CDR3 DNA remains: 51 bases, in frame from the first base. CDR1 MDHEN and CDR2 SYDVKM are derived from the germline V gene. The table lists this clonotype with many counts. There is no known antigen for this receptor. It has no much larger one-base neighbor in the sample; base qualities were not kept. The clonotype was recovered from a human donor in good health, serving as a control. The rearrangement combines TRBV28 with TRBJ1-3; the D gene is possibly TRBD1, with 6 bases matching. Sequencing input: sorted CD4+, CD8+, or CD8+CD57+ T cells (not recorded which) from PBMCs. The nucleotides read TGTGCCAGCAGTTCCCCCCAAACAGGGTACTCTGGAAACACCATATATTTT. It translates to CASSSPQTGYSGNTIYF.